This TCR beta chain was recorded in a study of blood T cell repertoires in COVID-19. Assay: immunoSEQ multiplex PCR; the TCRdb copy retains only in-frame clones and omits some. Seen here are around 160,000 clones, around 91% observed once, and the top ten hold under 15%. CDR3 size: 15 residues. CDR1 is LGHDT, CDR2 YNNKEL, per germline (reference sequence). V was pared by 0 bases and J by 6 bases, with 15 bases between. The clonotype originates from a man aged 18 to 29 with COVID-19, enrolled during active disease. The sequenced material came from peripheral blood. The gene calls are TRBV3-1 (or the pseudogene TRBV3-2) and TRBJ2-7; a possible D gene is TRBD2 (6 bases). The CDR3 reads CASSQDPGVPSEQYF. The CDR3 nucleotides are TGTGCCAGCAGCCAAGATCCGGGGGTCCCCTCCGAGCAGTACTTC.